This record concerns one T cell receptor (beta chain) sequence. This CDR3 is built from 14 residues. Germline CDR1 is SSHAT and CDR2 is FNYEAQ (reference sequence). This entry comes from a study of blood T cell repertoires in COVID-19. Per the study methods: Reference gene primer amplification yielded estimated nucleated cell counts. Only in-frame clones appear in the TCRdb table, and some are missing; sequencing was by immunoSEQ multiplex PCR. That table gives V, J and clone size, and the DNA gave D and trimming. The sample includes about 200,000 clones, approximately 81% of them seen just once. The sequence derives from a woman aged 80 or over with acute or convalescent COVID-19. The chain links TRBV7-7 to TRBJ2-2; TRBD2 is a possible D gene (6 bases). What was sequenced was peripheral blood. The CDR3 coding sequence is TGTGCTGGAGGGAGGACAATTAACACCGGGGAGCTGTTTTTT. It encodes CAGGRTINTGELFF. The full variable domain, rest sourced from reference TRBV7-7 and TRBJ2-2, is GAGVSQSPRYKVTKRGQDVTLRCDPISSHATLYWYQQALGQGPEFLTYFNYEAQPDKSGLPSDRFSAERPEGSISTLTIQRTEQRDSAMYRCAGGRTINTGELFFGEGSRLTVL.